This is a list of T cell receptor beta chains from one sample in a study of CD8 T cells in ankylosing spondylitis. TCRdb reprocessed the 5' RACE reads via MiXCR and lists one record per CDR3 protein. This table holds about 500,000 distinct CDR3 sequences, approximately 5.3% found once. The sample consisted of blood, either unsorted or a sorted T cell fraction (not recorded which). Receptors were obtained from a male donor with ankylosing spondylitis. The CDR3 runs from the conserved cysteine through the conserved F or W.

j_call: TRBJ1-5; cdr3_length: 14; v_call: TRBV20-1; cdr3_aa: CSATRDISNQPQHF
j_call: TRBJ2-1; cdr3_length: 17; v_call: TRBV7-9; cdr3_aa: CASSTRSGNHPTNEQFF
j_call: TRBJ1-1; cdr3_length: 12; v_call: TRBV20-1; cdr3_aa: CSASDRQESAFF
j_call: TRBJ2-1; cdr3_length: 14; v_call: TRBV20-1; cdr3_aa: CSARDQGSYNEQFF
j_call: TRBJ2-3; cdr3_length: 14; v_call: TRBV12-3/TRBV12-4; cdr3_aa: CASSSEVYTDTQYF
j_call: TRBJ2-3; cdr3_length: 12; v_call: TRBV20-1; cdr3_aa: CSATSQADTQYF
j_call: TRBJ2-7; cdr3_length: 15; v_call: TRBV5-1; cdr3_aa: CASSSQGAGSYEQYF
j_call: TRBJ1-2; cdr3_length: 15; v_call: TRBV18; cdr3_aa: CASSALEGVTTSYTF
j_call: TRBJ2-3; cdr3_length: 13; v_call: TRBV5-6; cdr3_aa: CASSVLLVDTQYF
j_call: TRBJ1-1; cdr3_length: 13; v_call: TRBV20-1; cdr3_aa: CSATTGQGAAAFF
j_call: TRBJ1-1; cdr3_length: 12; v_call: TRBV14; cdr3_aa: CASSQGKAEAFF
j_call: TRBJ2-3; cdr3_length: 16; v_call: TRBV5-1; cdr3_aa: CASSLLGFSSTDTQYF
j_call: TRBJ2-5; cdr3_length: 14; v_call: TRBV4-2; cdr3_aa: CASSQEGPGETQYF
j_call: TRBJ1-2; cdr3_length: 13; v_call: TRBV11-1; cdr3_aa: CASSGQGAIGYTF
j_call: TRBJ1-5; cdr3_length: 14; v_call: TRBV9; cdr3_aa: CASSPTQRQAPQHF
j_call: TRBJ2-7; cdr3_length: 12; v_call: TRBV28; cdr3_aa: CASSDRPREQYF
j_call: TRBJ2-7; cdr3_length: 13; v_call: TRBV5-1; cdr3_aa: CASSLLPRGEQYF
j_call: TRBJ2-7; cdr3_length: 16; v_call: TRBV10-3; cdr3_aa: CAISEPQGRLSYEQYF
j_call: TRBJ2-5; cdr3_length: 14; v_call: TRBV7-2; cdr3_aa: CASSLETAQETQYF
j_call: TRBJ1-3; cdr3_length: 15; v_call: TRBV7-2; cdr3_aa: CASSSDPDSGNTIYF